The 17 T cell receptor beta chains presented below share a single source sample, sequenced in a study of cytomegalovirus exposure and HLA in healthy donors. It was with 60 Vbeta and 13 Jbeta primers that the PCR ran. The assay was immunoSEQ multiplex PCR, and TCRdb's table has in-frame clones only and misses some. The sample lists some 140,000 clones; approximately 60% were seen once. The material sequenced was PBMCs. The source of these receptors is a human donor in good health.

This clone was counted only a few times. The chain links TRBV28 to TRBJ2-3, with 10 bases fitting TRBD2. With 3 bases clipped from V and 3 bases from J, the junction kept 3 bases outside the gene matches. This CDR3 is built from 15 residues. Per germline, CDR1 MDHEN and CDR2 SYDVKM. The CDR3, as DNA: TGTGCCAGCAGTTTGGCTAGCGGGAGAACAGATACGCAGTATTTT. It is translated as CASSLASGRTDTQYF. Using reference TRBV28 and TRBJ2-3 for the parts outside the CDR3, the full variable domain is DVKVTQSSRYLVKRTGEKVFLECVQDMDHENMFWYRQDPGLGLRLIYFSYDVKMKEKGDIPEGYSVSREKKERFSLILESASTNQTSMYLCASSLASGRTDTQYFGPGTRLTVL.

The chain employs TRBV19 and TRBJ1-5, with 8 bases matching TRBD1. CDR1 LNHDA and CDR2 SQIVND come from the germline V gene (reference sequence). The V and J ends lost 4 bases and 4 bases, in that order; junction bases with no gene match: 18. This CDR3 comprises 19 residues. CDR3 in DNA: TGTGCCAGTAGTACAATGCGGACCAGGACAGGGTACGCGAATCAGCCCCAGCATTTT. Translating it yields CASSTMRTRTGYANQPQHF.

The genes are TRBV28 and TRBJ2-3; 13 nucleotides match TRBD2. The V segment lost 5 bases and the J segment 8 bases; nucleotides outside the gene matches: 7. This CDR3 region has 15 residues. Looked up from germline, CDR1 is MDHEN and CDR2 is SYDVKM. CDR3 in DNA: TGTGCCAGCAGTGGACTAGCGGGAGTTATTGGTACGCAGTATTTT. Translation: CASSGLAGVIGTQYF.

This clone has only a few counts. The chain has TRBV5-6 and TRBJ2-5, with D perhaps matching TRBD2 (6 bases). CDR1 is SGHDT, CDR2 YYEEEE, per germline. This CDR3 region has 16 residues. The V end was cut by 0 bases, the J end by 0 bases, with 12 bases between. The CDR3 coding sequence is TGTGCCAGCAGCTTGGGGCAGGGACTCTACCAAGAGACCCAGTACTTC. Translated: CASSLGQGLYQETQYF.

V gene TRBV7-9 combines with J gene TRBJ2-1; 10 nucleotides line up with TRBD2. The germline V gene has CDR1 SEHNR and CDR2 FQNEAQ (reference sequence). V lost 2 bases and J lost 3; bases outside the gene matches: 4. The CDR3 is 16 amino acids. The CDR3: CASSLLAGDFYNEQFF. The CDR3 DNA follows: TGTGCCAGCAGCTTACTAGCGGGAGACTTCTACAATGAGCAGTTCTTC.

The chain joins TRBV19 to TRBJ2-7; 7 positions match TRBD2. CDR1 is LNHDA, CDR2 SQIVND, per germline (reference sequence). This CDR3 comprises 13 residues. With 10 bases clipped from V and 0 bases from J, the junction kept 6 bases outside the gene matches. Written as DNA, the CDR3 is TGTGCCACAGCTGCGGGAGCCTCCTACGAGCAGTACTTC. Protein product: CATAAGASYEQYF.

The chain joins TRBV19 to TRBJ2-7; 7 nucleotides line up with TRBD1. Looked up from germline, CDR1 is LNHDA and CDR2 is SQIVND (reference sequence). The CDR3 has 16 residues. V lost 5 bases to trimming and J lost 1 base; unmatched junction nucleotides: 11. The CDR3 spells CASSPRTGPTSYEQYF. The CDR3 bases are TGTGCCAGTAGTCCCCGGACAGGACCGACTTCCTACGAGCAGTACTTC.

V is TRBV10-2 and J is TRBJ2-7; weak D call: TRBD2 (6 bases). This CDR3 has 14 amino acids. With 8 bases removed from V and 0 bases from J, the gap between germline ends came to 14 bases. The germline CDR1 and CDR2 sequences are WSHSY and SAAADI. The CDR3 DNA sequence: TGCGCCAGCCAGAACCGGGGGAGCTCCTACGAGCAGTACTTC. Protein sequence: CASQNRGSSYEQYF.

The V and J genes are TRBV5-5 and TRBJ1-5, with 10 bases that match TRBD1. CDR1 is SGHKS and CDR2 is YYEKEE in the germline V gene (reference sequence). Trimming removed 0 bases from V and 5 bases from J; junction bases left unmatched: 8. The CDR3 has 17 amino acids. The CDR3 DNA follows: TGTGCCAGCAGCTTGGTACTACGGACAGGGGGTTATCAGCCCCAGCATTTT. Protein: CASSLVLRTGGYQPQHF.

The genes are TRBV28 and TRBJ2-1; 10 bases line up with TRBD2. The V and J ends lost 2 bases and 0 bases, in that order; junction bases with no gene match: 10. The CDR3 is 19 amino acids. CDR1 and CDR2 (germline): MDHEN, SYDVKM. The CDR3 DNA is TGTGCCAGCAGTTTAACCACCGGGACTAGCGACAGCTCCTACAATGAGCAGTTCTTC. Protein: CASSLTTGTSDSSYNEQFF.

V usage is TRBV19 and J usage is TRBJ1-5; D call uncertain. Trimming left V 6 bases short and J 4 bases short, with 10 bases between. Germline V lookup: CDR1 LNHDA, CDR2 SQIVND (reference sequence). The CDR3 length is 13 residues. The CDR3: CASSQTDNQPQHF. In DNA, the CDR3 is TGTGCCAGTAGCCAGACTGATAATCAGCCCCAGCATTTT.

This clone was detected only a few times. The rearrangement uses TRBV28 and TRBJ2-2; TRBD2 matches at 13 bases. The junction had 9 bases not matched to a gene; V was cut back by 6 bases and J by 5 bases. The CDR3 runs to 17 residues. Germline loops: CDR1 MDHEN, CDR2 SYDVKM. The CDR3 nucleotides are TGTGCCAGCAGCCCCTCGGGACTAGCGGGAAATACCGGGGAGCTGTTTTTT. The encoded protein is CASSPSGLAGNTGELFF.

CDR3 bases: TGTGCCAGCAGCCCCTGGAGGGGGGGTGAGCAGTTCTTC. Its protein product is CASSPWRGGEQFF. This chain joins TRBV9 and TRBJ2-1; weak D call: TRBD2 (7 bases). V lost 4 bases to trimming and J lost 9 bases, with 14 bases between them. Germline-derived CDR1 and CDR2 are SGDLS and YYNGEE. The length of the CDR3 is 13 residues.

The chain carries TRBV5-1 and TRBJ2-2; D is possibly TRBD2 (6 bases). Germline assignment: CDR1 SGHRS and CDR2 YFSETQ. V was trimmed by 9 bases and J by 5 bases, leaving 8 bases between them. The CDR3 runs 11 residues. CDR3 in amino acids: CATGGTGELFF. The CDR3 DNA sequence: TGCGCCACTGGGGGGACCGGGGAGCTGTTTTTT.

The chain has TRBV28 and TRBJ2-5, with 7 bases fitting TRBD1. Germline CDR1 is MDHEN and CDR2 is SYDVKM. This CDR3 spans 17 amino acids. The junction had 16 bases not matched to a gene; V was cut back by 7 bases and J by 2 bases. This CDR3 reads CASTALLTGDEQETQYF. The CDR3 nucleotides read TGTGCCAGCACAGCGCTCCTCACAGGGGACGAACAAGAGACCCAGTACTTC.

The chain joins TRBV6-4 to TRBJ2-3; D uncertain. Trimming cost V 6 bases and J 2 bases, with 18 bases left between them. Germline assignment: CDR1 MRHNA and CDR2 SNTAGT. The CDR3 sequence is 16 residues long. The CDR3 nucleotides are TGTGCCAGCAGCCCCGACTTCGAAAAACTCACAGATACGCAGTATTTT. Protein: CASSPDFEKLTDTQYF.

This clone was seen a few times. Compared with germline, one end of the junction differs, possibly owing to a read error. The chain has TRBV20-1 and TRBJ2-5; D uncertain. The CDR3 covers 10 residues. From germline, CDR1 is DFQATT and CDR2 SNEGSKA (reference sequence). The CDR3: CSVRPETQYF. CDR3 nucleotides: TGCAGTGTTAGACCTGAGACCCAGTACTTC.